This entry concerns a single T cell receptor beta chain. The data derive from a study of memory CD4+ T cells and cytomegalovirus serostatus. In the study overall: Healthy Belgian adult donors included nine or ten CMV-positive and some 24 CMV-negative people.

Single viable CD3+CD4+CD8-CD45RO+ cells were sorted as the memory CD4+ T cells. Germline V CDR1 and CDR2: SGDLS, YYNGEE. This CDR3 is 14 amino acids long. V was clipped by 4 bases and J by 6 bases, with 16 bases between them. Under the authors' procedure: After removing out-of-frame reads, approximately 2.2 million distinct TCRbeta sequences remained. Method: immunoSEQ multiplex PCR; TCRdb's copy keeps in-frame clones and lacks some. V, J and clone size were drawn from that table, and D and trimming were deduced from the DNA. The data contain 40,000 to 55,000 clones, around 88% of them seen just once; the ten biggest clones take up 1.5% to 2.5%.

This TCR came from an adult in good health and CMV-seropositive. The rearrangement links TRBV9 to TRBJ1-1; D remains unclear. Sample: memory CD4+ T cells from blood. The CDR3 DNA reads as TGTGCCAGCAGCCGAGGCGAGGGAGTGGCTGAAGCTTTCTTT. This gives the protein CASSRGEGVAEAFF.